These 6 T cell receptor beta chains originate from one sample sequenced in a study of CD8 T cells in ankylosing spondylitis. Each CDR3 protein gets one entry after TCRdb re-called the 5' RACE reads with MiXCR. In the table there are 150,000 to 250,000 distinct CDR3 sequences, 9.5% to 15% of which are singletons. Sequenced input: blood, either unsorted or a sorted T cell fraction (not recorded which). Every receptor here comes from a male donor with ankylosing spondylitis or in good health (not recorded which).

The sample holds a few counts of this clonotype. The chain uses TRBV6-1 and TRBJ2-1; 9 bases map to TRBD2. V lost 3 bases, J lost 3 bases, and 12 bases stayed unmatched. In germline, CDR1 is MNHNS, CDR2 SASEGT. The CDR3 covers 18 residues. In DNA form, the CDR3 reads TGTGCCAGCAGTGATTTCCCGTGGACTAGCGATCACTACAATGAGCAGTTCTTC. Its protein product is CASSDFPWTSDHYNEQFF.

There are many counts of this clonotype. The chain links TRBV9 to TRBJ2-1, with D possibly called TRBD1 or TRBD2 (6 bases each). This CDR3 contains 18 residues. V lost 0 bases, J lost 7 bases, and 23 bases lay in between. Per the germline V gene, CDR1 is SGDLS and CDR2 is YYNGEE. The chain's CDR3 is CASSVAREEGGRGNEQFF. The CDR3 nucleotides are TGTGCCAGCAGCGTAGCTAGGGAGGAGGGGGGCCGCGGGAATGAGCAGTTCTTC.

There are a few counts of this clonotype. The chain carries TRBV20-1 and TRBJ2-5, with D maybe TRBD2 (7 bases). Trimming left V 5 bases short and J 5 bases short, with 21 bases between. The CDR3 contains 15 residues. In germline, CDR1 is DFQATT, CDR2 SNEGSKA (reference sequence). This CDR3 reads CSASAGAGVLETQYF. CDR3 DNA: TGCAGTGCTTCGGCGGGGGCGGGAGTGTTGGAGACCCAGTACTTC.

This clonotype was found many times. V and J are TRBV5-1 and TRBJ1-2; D gene ambiguous. The CDR3 runs to 17 residues. The ends were cut back, 3 bases at V and 3 bases at J, with 21 bases in the middle. Germline V gene sequence: CDR1 SGHRS, CDR2 YFSETQ. The chain's CDR3 is CASSYPVGGGGHYGYTF. DNA for the CDR3: TGCGCCAGCAGCTACCCAGTTGGTGGAGGCGGTCACTATGGCTACACCTTC.

As to this clonotype: Possible read error: a much larger clone is one base away. The V gene is TRBV12-3 or TRBV12-4, the J gene TRBJ2-3; the match to TRBD2 covers 7 bases. The CDR3 runs 12 residues. The CDR3: CDSSHSGNTQYF. In DNA, the CDR3 is TGTGACAGCAGCCACAGCGGGAATACGCAGTATTTT.

V usage is TRBV3-1 and J usage is TRBJ2-1; D tentatively fits TRBD1 or TRBD2 (5 bases each). V was shortened by 1 base and J by 6 bases, with 10 bases between the two germline ends. The CDR3 runs 14 residues. From germline, CDR1 is LGHDT and CDR2 YNNKEL (reference sequence). As DNA, the CDR3 is TGTGCCAGCAGCCAAGCCACCGGGGCCAATGAGCAGTTCTTC. This sequence encodes CASSQATGANEQFF.